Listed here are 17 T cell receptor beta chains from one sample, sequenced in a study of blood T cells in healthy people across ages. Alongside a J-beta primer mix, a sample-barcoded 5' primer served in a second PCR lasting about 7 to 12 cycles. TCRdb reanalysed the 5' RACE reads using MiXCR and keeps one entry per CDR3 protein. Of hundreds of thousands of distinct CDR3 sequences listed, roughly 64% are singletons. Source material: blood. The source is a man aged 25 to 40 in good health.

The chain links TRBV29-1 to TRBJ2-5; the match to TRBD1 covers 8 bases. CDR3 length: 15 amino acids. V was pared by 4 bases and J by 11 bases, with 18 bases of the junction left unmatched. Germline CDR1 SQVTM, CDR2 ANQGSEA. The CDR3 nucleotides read TGCAGCGTTGCTCTAACGACAGGGGTTGCGGATGAGCAGTACTTC. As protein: CSVALTTGVADEQYF.

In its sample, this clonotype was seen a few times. The CDR3 nucleotides are TGCAGCGTTGAAGCAAACAGGCTTACCTCCTACAATGAGCAGTTCTTC. It codes for CSVEANRLTSYNEQFF. J is TRBJ2-1 and V is TRBV29-1, with D perhaps TRBD1 (5 bases). There are 16 residues in the CDR3. Germline CDR1 is SQVTM and CDR2 is ANQGSEA. V gave up 1 base and J gave up 0 bases, with 13 bases separating them.

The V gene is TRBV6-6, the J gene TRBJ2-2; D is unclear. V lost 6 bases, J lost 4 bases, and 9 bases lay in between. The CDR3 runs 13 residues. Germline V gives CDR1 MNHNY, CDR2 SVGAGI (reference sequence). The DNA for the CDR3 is TGTGCCAGCAGACCGACTGTCACCGGGGAGCTGTTTTTT. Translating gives CASRPTVTGELFF.

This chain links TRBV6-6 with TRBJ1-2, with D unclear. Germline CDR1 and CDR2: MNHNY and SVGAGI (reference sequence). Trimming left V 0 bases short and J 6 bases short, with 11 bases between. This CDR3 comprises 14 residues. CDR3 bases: TGTGCCAGCAGTTACTCGGAGCAGCAGAATGGCTACACCTTC. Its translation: CASSYSEQQNGYTF.

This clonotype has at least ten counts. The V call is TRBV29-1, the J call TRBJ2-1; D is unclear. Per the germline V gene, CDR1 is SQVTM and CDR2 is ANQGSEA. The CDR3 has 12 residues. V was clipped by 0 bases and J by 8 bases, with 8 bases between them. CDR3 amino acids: CSVEDLGYEQFF. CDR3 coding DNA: TGCAGCGTTGAAGATCTAGGTTATGAGCAGTTCTTC.

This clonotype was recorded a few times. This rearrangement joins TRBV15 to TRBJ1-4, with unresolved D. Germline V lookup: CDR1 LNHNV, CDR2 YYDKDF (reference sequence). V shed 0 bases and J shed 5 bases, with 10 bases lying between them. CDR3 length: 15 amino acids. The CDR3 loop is CATSRDFNSNEKLFF. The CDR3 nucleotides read TGTGCCACCAGCAGAGATTTCAACTCCAATGAAAAACTGTTTTTT.

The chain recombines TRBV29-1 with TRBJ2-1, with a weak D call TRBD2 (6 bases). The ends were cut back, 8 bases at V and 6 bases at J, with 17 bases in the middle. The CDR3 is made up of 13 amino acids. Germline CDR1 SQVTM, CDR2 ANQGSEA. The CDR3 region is CSLWGDSGNEQFF. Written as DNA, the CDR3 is TGCAGCCTATGGGGGGATTCGGGCAATGAGCAGTTCTTC.

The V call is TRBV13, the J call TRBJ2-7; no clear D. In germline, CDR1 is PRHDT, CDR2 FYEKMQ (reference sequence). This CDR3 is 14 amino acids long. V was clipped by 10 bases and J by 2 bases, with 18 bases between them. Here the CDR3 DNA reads TGTGCCAACGCCCCTGCCGCGTGGACCTACGAGCAGTACTTC. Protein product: CANAPAAWTYEQYF. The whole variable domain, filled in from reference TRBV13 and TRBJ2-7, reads AAGVIQSPRHLIKEKRETATLKCYPIPRHDTVYWYQQGPGQDPQFLISFYEKMQSDKGSIPDRFSAQQFSDYHSELNMSSLELGDSALYFCANAPAAWTYEQYFGPGTRLTVT.

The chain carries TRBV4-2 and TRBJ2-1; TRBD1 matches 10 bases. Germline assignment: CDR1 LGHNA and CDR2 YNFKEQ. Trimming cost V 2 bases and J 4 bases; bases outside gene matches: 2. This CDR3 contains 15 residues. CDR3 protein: CASSQSGQGYNEQFF. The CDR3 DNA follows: TGTGCCAGCAGCCAATCGGGACAGGGGTACAATGAGCAGTTCTTC.

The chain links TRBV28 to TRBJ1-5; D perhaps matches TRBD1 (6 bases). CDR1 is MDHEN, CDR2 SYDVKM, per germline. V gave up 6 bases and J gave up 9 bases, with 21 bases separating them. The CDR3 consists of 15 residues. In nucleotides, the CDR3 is TGTGCCAGCAGCCCGACAGGAACGGGCTCTTTGCCCCAGCATTTT. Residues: CASSPTGTGSLPQHF.

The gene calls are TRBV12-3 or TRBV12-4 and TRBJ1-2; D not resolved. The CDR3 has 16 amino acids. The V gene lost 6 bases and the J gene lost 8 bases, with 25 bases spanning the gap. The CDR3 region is CASSRRPVQIEWGYTF. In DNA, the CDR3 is TGTGCCAGCAGCCGCCGTCCTGTACAGATTGAGTGGGGCTACACCTTC.

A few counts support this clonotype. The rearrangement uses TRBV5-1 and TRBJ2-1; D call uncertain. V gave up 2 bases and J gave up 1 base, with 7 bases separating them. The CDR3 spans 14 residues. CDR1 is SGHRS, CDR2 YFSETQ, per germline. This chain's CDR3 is CASSFDLSYNEQFF. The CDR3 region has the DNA TGCGCCAGCAGCTTTGACTTATCCTACAATGAGCAGTTCTTC.

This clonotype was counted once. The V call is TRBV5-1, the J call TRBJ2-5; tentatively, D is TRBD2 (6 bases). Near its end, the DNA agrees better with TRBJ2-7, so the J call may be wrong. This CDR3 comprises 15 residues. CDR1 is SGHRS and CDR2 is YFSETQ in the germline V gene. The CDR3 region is CASSRGSGVAYEQYF. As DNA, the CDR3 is TGCGCCAGCAGCCGTGGGTCGGGAGTTGCCTACGAGCAGTACTTC.

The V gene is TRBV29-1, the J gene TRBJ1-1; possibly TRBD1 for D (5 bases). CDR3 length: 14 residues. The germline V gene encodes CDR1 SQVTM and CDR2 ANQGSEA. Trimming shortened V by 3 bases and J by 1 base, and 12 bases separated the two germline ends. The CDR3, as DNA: TGCAGCGTTGAGATGTCTGGGGCGAACACTGAAGCTTTCTTT. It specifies CSVEMSGANTEAFF.

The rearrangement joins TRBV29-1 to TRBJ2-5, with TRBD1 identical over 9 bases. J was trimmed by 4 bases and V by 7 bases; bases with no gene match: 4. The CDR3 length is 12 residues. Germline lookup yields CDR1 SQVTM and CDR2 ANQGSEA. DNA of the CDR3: TGCAGCGGCGCGACAGGGGGAGAGACCCAGTACTTC. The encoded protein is CSGATGGETQYF. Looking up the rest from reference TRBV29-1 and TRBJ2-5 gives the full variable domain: SAVISQKPSRDICQRGTSLTIQCQVDSQVTMMFWYRQQPGQSLTLIATANQGSEATYESGFVIDKFPISRPNLTFSTLTVSNMSPEDSSIYLCSGATGGETQYFGPGTRLLVL.

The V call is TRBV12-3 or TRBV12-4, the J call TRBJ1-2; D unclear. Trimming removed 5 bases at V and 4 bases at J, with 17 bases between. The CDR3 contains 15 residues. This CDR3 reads CASSPRAASSYGYTF. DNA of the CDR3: TGTGCCAGCAGTCCTCGGGCAGCCTCGTCCTATGGCTACACCTTC.

The CDR3 bases are TGTGCCAGCAGCTTGGACCTCAAGGAGACCCAGTACTTC. The encoded protein is CASSLDLKETQYF. The chain employs TRBV7-2 and TRBJ2-5; D gene uncertain. This CDR3 contains 13 residues. Germline V gene data show CDR1 as SGHTA and CDR2 as FQGNSA. The V and J ends lost 3 bases and 5 bases respectively, with 10 bases between them.